This TCR beta chain came from a study of T cell repertoires in cytomegalovirus infection (dated by TCRdb to the late 2010s). Looking at the study overall: Recently identified HLA-C-restricted CMV epitopes, whose presentation resists viral immunomodulation, were targeted by peptide stimulations together with well-studied HLA-B-restricted epitopes. Donor HLA type was relevant to the analysis, as public TCR beta signatures indicated carriage of CMV infection together with the matching HLA type.

On the study overall, not on this receptor specifically: In both this cohort and an independent cohort of some 350 donors, the cumulative frequency of public TCR beta family members distinguished carriers of CMV infection plus the relevant HLA type. In the ex vivo response, HLA-C-restricted CMV-specific TCR beta clonotypes were dominant, and in two of eight donors the single most frequent clonotype came from this HLA-C-restricted group.

Sequencing took place on an Illumina HiSeq 1500. TCRdb ran its own pipeline on the public reads, namely fastp trimming at Q25 and MiXCR clone calling, and kept in-frame beta chains. Every entry covers one CDR3 protein and lists the most common genes and DNA from its rows. This sample is represented by fewer than 1,000,000 distinct CDR3 sequences; about a third of them were singletons. The ten largest clonotypes hold roughly 13% of the sample. This specimen's treatment or condition label, per the study, means: in vitro stimulation with specific CMV peptide epitopes to enrich CMV-specific T cells. CDR1 and CDR2 are read off the germline V gene (reference sequence) as LNHDA and SQIVND. The CDR3 measures 16 amino acids from cysteine to phenylalanine. Only the CDR3 DNA stays, 48 bases, in frame from base 1. Between the V and J ends, shortened by 3 bases and 2 bases respectively, the junction contains 16 bases.

With respect to this clonotype: Its antigen is unknown. It has no much larger one-base neighbor in the sample; base qualities were not kept.

The source is a human donor in good health (CMV status not recorded). Some clones in this sample may be carry-over from other donors' samples. Sample: cultured CD8+ T cells from PBMCs, taken from culture after CMV antigen stimulation. The sequence is built from TRBV19 and TRBJ1-1; the best D guess is TRBD1, with 5 bases matching. The nucleotide sequence reads TGTGCCAGTAGTATCGGGACTGCGGGCCTCAACACTGAAGCTTTCTTT. This codes for CASSIGTAGLNTEAFF.